This T cell receptor beta chain was recovered during a study of blood T cell repertoires in COVID-19. Germline V lookup: CDR1 SGHDN, CDR2 FVKESK. This CDR3 spans 17 amino acids. V dropped 0 bases and J dropped 4; count of bases not matched to a gene: 8. All recovered Cohort 3 donors got two negative PCRs, got clearance, or saw symptom resolution. This table comes from immunoSEQ multiplex PCR, and its TCRdb copy is limited to in-frame clones, with some not included. The sample lists 150,000 to 200,000 clones, 70% to 85% occurring once. The chain is built from TRBV14 and TRBJ2-2, with 7 bases identical to TRBD2. The receptor's source is a woman aged 45-60 years who had recovered from COVID-19. The specimen was PBMCs or T cells enriched from blood (not recorded which). For the CDR3, the DNA is TGTGCCAGCAGCCAAGATCGGGGGGTAGCGAGCACCGGGGAGCTGTTTTTT. Amino acids: CASSQDRGVASTGELFF.